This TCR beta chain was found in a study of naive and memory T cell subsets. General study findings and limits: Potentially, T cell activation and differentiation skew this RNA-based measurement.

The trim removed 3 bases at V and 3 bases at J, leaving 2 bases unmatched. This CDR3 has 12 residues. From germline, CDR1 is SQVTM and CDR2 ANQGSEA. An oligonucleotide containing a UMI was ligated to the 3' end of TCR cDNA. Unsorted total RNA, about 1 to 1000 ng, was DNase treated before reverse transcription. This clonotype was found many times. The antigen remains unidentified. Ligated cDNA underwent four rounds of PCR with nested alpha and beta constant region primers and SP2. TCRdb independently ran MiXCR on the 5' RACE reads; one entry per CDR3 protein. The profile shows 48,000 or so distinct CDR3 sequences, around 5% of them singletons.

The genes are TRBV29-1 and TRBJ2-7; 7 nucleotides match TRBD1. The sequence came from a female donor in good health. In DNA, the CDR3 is TGCAGCGTTGAGGGACAGCACTACGAGCAGTACTTC. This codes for CSVEGQHYEQYF.